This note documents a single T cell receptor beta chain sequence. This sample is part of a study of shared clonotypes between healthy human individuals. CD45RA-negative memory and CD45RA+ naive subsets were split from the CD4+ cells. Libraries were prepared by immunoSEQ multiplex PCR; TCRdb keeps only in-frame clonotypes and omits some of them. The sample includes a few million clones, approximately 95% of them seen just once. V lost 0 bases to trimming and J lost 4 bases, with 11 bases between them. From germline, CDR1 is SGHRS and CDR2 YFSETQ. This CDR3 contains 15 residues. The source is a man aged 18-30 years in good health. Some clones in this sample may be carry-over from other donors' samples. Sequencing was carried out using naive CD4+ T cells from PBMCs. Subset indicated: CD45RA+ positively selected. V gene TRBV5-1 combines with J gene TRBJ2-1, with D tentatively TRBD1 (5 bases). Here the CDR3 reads CASSLEAGKYNEQFF. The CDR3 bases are TGCGCCAGCAGCTTGGAGGCAGGGAAGTACAATGAGCAGTTCTTC.